The subject of this entry is one T cell receptor beta chain. These data originate in a study of cytomegalovirus exposure and HLA in healthy donors. PCR involved 60 Vbeta and 13 Jbeta primers. Measured with immunoSEQ multiplex PCR; TCRdb has only the in-frame clones, and not every one. The sample includes tens of thousands of clones, about four fifths seen only once; the top ten take 6% to 8%. The germline CDR1 and CDR2 sequences are SGHRS and YFSETQ. Trimming cost V 2 bases and J 3 bases, with 8 bases left between them. CDR3 length: 13 residues. Material: PBMCs. The chain carries TRBV5-1 and TRBJ1-1, with D uncertain. The receptor comes from a man aged 25 to 45 in good health and CMV-seronegative. The CDR3 DNA reads as TGCGCCAGCAGCTTAAGCACGGACACTGAAGCTTTCTTT. It codes for CASSLSTDTEAFF.